This entry lists 18 T cell receptor beta chains sequenced from one sample in a study of blood T cell repertoires in COVID-19. This table comes from immunoSEQ multiplex PCR, and its TCRdb copy is limited to in-frame clones, with some not included. The data hold about 400,000 clones, with 86% observed a single time. Sequencing was done on a sample of peripheral blood. All receptors come from a woman aged 55-75 years with COVID-19, enrolled during active disease.

The chain's CDR3 is CAWSQPGQIGDSPLHF. CDR3 bases: TGTGCCTGGAGTCAACCAGGACAGATTGGGGATTCACCCCTCCACTTT. The chain recombines TRBV30 with TRBJ1-6; D is possibly TRBD1 (6 bases). Trimming cost V 2 bases and J 8 bases, with 19 bases left between them. Germline V CDR1 and CDR2: GTSNPN, SVGIG (reference sequence). This CDR3 region has 16 residues.

This rearrangement joins TRBV12-3 or TRBV12-4 to TRBJ2-1, with D hard to call. V gave up 2 bases and J gave up 8 bases, with 7 bases separating them. The CDR3 length is 12 residues. For the CDR3, the DNA is TGTGCCAGCAGTTTAAGCTCTCATGAGCAGTTCTTC. Protein product: CASSLSSHEQFF.

The chain uses TRBV2 and TRBJ1-4; D is uncertain. The CDR3 runs 15 residues. Germline V gene sequence: CDR1 SNHLY, CDR2 FYNNEI. Trimming stripped 6 bases from V and 7 bases from J, with 18 bases between. The CDR3 nucleotides are TGTGCCAGCAGGGCTGGAGGAGGACTGGGTGAAAAACTGTTTTTT. Its translation is CASRAGGGLGEKLFF.

The V call is TRBV5-1, the J call TRBJ1-2; the D gene is possibly TRBD1 (5 bases). CDR3 length: 14 residues. Per germline, CDR1 SGHRS and CDR2 YFSETQ. With 0 bases removed from V and 4 bases from J, the gap between germline ends came to 10 bases. CDR3 sequence reads: CASSLAVTVYGYTF. The CDR3 DNA follows: TGCGCCAGCAGCTTGGCGGTGACAGTCTATGGCTACACCTTC.

CDR3 residues: CASSPIRVTSGNTIYF. The CDR3 DNA reads as TGTGCCAGCAGCCCGATTCGGGTTACCTCTGGAAACACCATATATTTT. The genes are TRBV7-8 and TRBJ1-3; unclear D gene. CDR1 and CDR2 (germline): SGHVS, FQNEAQ. The CDR3 has 16 residues. Trimming took off 5 bases at V and 0 bases at J, with 14 bases between the two ends.

The chain carries TRBV6-6 and TRBJ2-5; D may be TRBD2 (5 bases). The CDR3 runs 13 residues. V lost 6 bases to trimming and J lost 5 bases, with 13 bases between them. Germline lookup yields CDR1 MNHNY and CDR2 SVGAGI (reference sequence). The CDR3 DNA reads as TGTGCCAGCAGAGATCCGGGCGGGGAGACCCAGTACTTC. Its translation: CASRDPGGETQYF.

This clone was counted ten times or more. The chain has TRBV6-5 and TRBJ2-5; weak D call: TRBD1 (5 bases). CDR3 length: 12 amino acids. Trimming removed 7 bases from V and 5 bases from J, with 11 bases in between. The germline V gene encodes CDR1 MNHEY and CDR2 SVGAGI. The CDR3 loop is CASMRWGETQYF. CDR3 coding DNA: TGTGCCAGCATGAGGTGGGGCGAGACCCAGTACTTC.

The chain has TRBV5-6 and TRBJ1-1; D might be TRBD1 (5 bases). V gave up 6 bases and J gave up 6 bases, with 18 bases separating them. The CDR3 is made up of 14 amino acids. Germline V gene data show CDR1 as SGHDT and CDR2 as YYEEEE. The CDR3 DNA is TGTGCCAGCACCCGCGGGGGGGGGTTCCCTGAAGCTTTCTTT. It specifies CASTRGGGFPEAFF. Combining the CDR3 with reference TRBV5-6 and TRBJ1-1 gives the whole variable domain DAGVTQSPTHLIKTRGQQVTLRCSPKSGHDTVSWYQQALGQGPQFIFQYYEEEERQRGNFPDRFSGHQFPNYSSELNVNALLLGDSALYLCASTRGGGFPEAFFGQGTRLTVV.

This clone was counted once. This chain joins TRBV24-1 and TRBJ2-3, with TRBD2 identical over 16 bases. The CDR3 is 19 amino acids. Germline V lookup: CDR1 KGHDR, CDR2 SFDVKD. The trim removed 4 bases at V and 3 bases at J, leaving 9 bases unmatched. The CDR3 DNA reads TGTGCCACCAGTGAAGCCGGGACTAGCGGGGGGGCTCCAACAGATACGCAGTATTTT. Translated, it gives CATSEAGTSGGAPTDTQYF.

The V gene is TRBV3-1 (or the pseudogene TRBV3-2), the J gene TRBJ2-7; weak D call: TRBD1 (6 bases). Trimming removed 4 bases from V and 6 bases from J, with 16 bases in between. The CDR3 length is 14 residues. Germline V gene lookup returns CDR1 LGHDT and CDR2 YNNKEL (reference sequence). The CDR3 nucleotides read TGTGCCAGCAGCCGTCCCCAGGGGTCCCCCGAGCAGTACTTC. It yields the protein CASSRPQGSPEQYF.

The J gene is TRBJ1-4, the V gene TRBV7-8; 11 positions agree with TRBD1. Per the germline V gene, CDR1 is SGHVS and CDR2 is FQNEAQ. The CDR3 totals 15 residues. The trim removed 5 bases at V and 6 bases at J, leaving 5 bases unmatched. The CDR3 here is CASSPGQGAYEKLFF. The CDR3, as DNA: TGTGCCAGCAGCCCCGGACAGGGGGCGTATGAAAAACTGTTTTTT.

The V and J genes are TRBV24-1 and TRBJ1-4; 7 positions match TRBD1. This CDR3 region has 17 residues. Germline V gene sequence: CDR1 KGHDR, CDR2 SFDVKD. V was clipped by 5 bases and J by 2 bases; unmatched bases: 10. This chain's CDR3 is CATSALEGAGTNEKLFF. CDR3 sequence (DNA): TGTGCCACCAGTGCCCTCGAGGGGGCAGGGACTAATGAAAAACTGTTTTTT.

This chain joins TRBV18 and TRBJ1-4; D is uncertain. V shed 2 bases and J shed 8 bases, with 12 bases lying between them. The germline V gene has CDR1 KGHSH and CDR2 LQKENI. The CDR3 has 14 residues. The CDR3 sequence is CASSPSSGAEKLFF. CDR3 coding DNA: TGTGCCAGCTCACCATCATCTGGAGCCGAAAAACTGTTTTTT.

The genes are TRBV5-4 and TRBJ2-5; 9 positions match TRBD2. The V segment lost 0 bases and the J segment 4 bases; nucleotides outside the gene matches: 4. The CDR3 has 15 amino acids. The germline V gene has CDR1 SGHNT and CDR2 YYREEE (reference sequence). This CDR3 reads CASSLGRGGRETQYF. The CDR3 DNA reads as TGTGCCAGCAGCTTGGGGCGGGGGGGCCGAGAGACCCAGTACTTC.

The chain links TRBV28 to TRBJ2-7; D call uncertain. The germline gives CDR1 MDHEN, CDR2 SYDVKM. The CDR3 sequence is 16 residues long. Trimming stripped 5 bases from V and 2 bases from J, with 19 bases between. Written as DNA, the CDR3 is TGTGCCAGCAGTCGGTATGAAAGTCTGTTCCCCTACGAGCAGTACTTC. Translating it yields CASSRYESLFPYEQYF.

This sequence joins TRBV19 and TRBJ1-2, with D maybe TRBD1 (5 bases). V was trimmed by 3 bases and J by 7 bases, leaving 15 bases between them. From germline, CDR1 is LNHDA and CDR2 SQIVND (reference sequence). This CDR3 is 14 amino acids long. CDR3 nucleotide sequence: TGTGCCAGTAGTATTCCGGGCAGGGAGGGTGGCTACACCTTC. Translating gives CASSIPGREGGYTF.

Only a few counts were recorded for this clone. The chain uses TRBV4-3 and TRBJ1-3; D unresolved. CDR3 length equals 16 residues. The V end was cut by 1 base, the J end by 2 bases, with 12 bases between. Germline V gene lookup returns CDR1 LGHNA and CDR2 YSLEER. In DNA, the CDR3 is TGCGCCAGCAGCCAAGGAAAGGAGGGAACTGGAAACACCATATATTTT. Translated, it gives CASSQGKEGTGNTIYF.

V and J are TRBV10-3 and TRBJ1-2; D is possibly TRBD1 (5 bases). Trimming removed 3 bases from V and 0 bases from J, with 8 bases in between. CDR1 is ENHRY and CDR2 is SYGVKD in the germline V gene. The CDR3 spans 14 residues. The CDR3: CAISDWGANYGYTF. In nucleotides, the CDR3 is TGTGCCATCAGTGATTGGGGGGCTAACTATGGCTACACCTTC.